Reported below is one TCR beta chain. Those who participated ranged in age from about 18 to 89 years and resided in about two dozen US areas. The data were taken from a study of blood T cell repertoires in COVID-19. Background on the study: Collection of acute and convalescent COVID-19 samples took place in the United States, Italy and Spain.

Per the study methods: Reference gene primer amplification gave estimated nucleated cell counts. Only in-frame clones appear in the TCRdb table, and some are missing; sequencing was by immunoSEQ multiplex PCR. The V and J calls and the clone size are those of that table, but D and trimming were determined from the DNA. In the table there are 280,000 or so clones, 90% of which are singletons. The CDR3 spans 13 residues. The V and J ends lost 2 bases and 4 bases respectively, with 6 bases between them. Germline V lookup: CDR1 MNHEY, CDR2 SMNVEV (reference sequence). Material: PBMCs or T cells enriched from blood (not recorded which). The chain joins TRBV27 to TRBJ1-5; D gene unclear. The clonotype originates from a young woman with acute COVID-19. The CDR3 DNA sequence: TGTGCCAGCAGTTTAGGCATTAATCAGCCCCAGCATTTT. It encodes CASSLGINQPQHF.